This T cell receptor beta chain appears in the sequencing data of a study of T-cell reconstitution after alpha-beta-depleted transplantation in children. Study-level results: Where alpha-beta T cells came from about two months after transplant was reportedly several hundred expanded graft clones.

This clonotype occurred a few times. Its antigen is not known. This sample's TCRbeta library carried unique molecular identifier barcodes. MiXCR was run by TCRdb on the PCR reads, yielding one entry per CDR3 protein. The sample has around 700,000 distinct CDR3 sequences; approximately 14% are singletons. Source: PBMCs, taken before TCRalphabeta/CD19-depleted stem cell transplant. This clonotype was obtained from a girl aged 2 to 10 with congenital amegakaryocytic thrombocytopenia, due to receive a stem cell transplant.

The CDR3 coding sequence is TGTGCCAGCAGCCCAAGGACTAGCATCTCCTACAATGAGCAGTTCTTC. This gives the protein CASSPRTSISYNEQFF. V gene TRBV14 combines with J gene TRBJ2-1; 8 positions agree with TRBD2. Per the germline V gene, CDR1 is SGHDN and CDR2 is FVKESK. CDR3 size: 16 residues. After removal of 4 bases from V and 0 bases from J, the junction contained 5 bases not matched to a gene. The full variable domain, completed using reference TRBV14 and TRBJ2-1, is EAGVTQFPSHSVIEKGQTVTLRCDPISGHDNLYWYRRVMGKEIKFLLHFVKESKQDESGMPNNRFLAERTGGTYSTLKVQPAELEDSGVYFCASSPRTSISYNEQFFGPGTRLTVL.